Below, 27 T cell receptor beta chains from the same sample are listed, as sequenced in a study of patients and donors after allogeneic stem cell transplantation. TCRdb re-derived calls from the RT-PCR reads in MiXCR, one entry per CDR3 protein. In the table there are approximately 150,000 distinct CDR3 sequences, 30% of which are singletons. Material for sequencing was blood, either unsorted or a sorted T cell fraction (not recorded which). All receptors come from a human donor who was either an allogeneic HSCT recipient or a stem cell or donor lymphocyte infusion donor (not recorded which). It is not recorded whose cells these are; they may come from a transplant donor.

The chain is built from TRBV27 and TRBJ1-2; 8 bases fit TRBD1. Per germline, CDR1 MNHEY and CDR2 SMNVEV (reference sequence). The CDR3 has 15 residues. Trimming removed 5 bases from V and 3 bases from J; junction bases left unmatched: 8. The DNA for the CDR3 is TGTGCCAGCAGTCCATCCGGACAGGGATACTATGGCTACACCTTC. Amino acid sequence: CASSPSGQGYYGYTF.

This sequence joins TRBV9 and TRBJ2-1; 13 bases align to TRBD2. The CDR3 is made up of 18 amino acids. V shed 4 bases and J 1 base; nucleotides not matched to a gene: 8. Germline V gene sequence: CDR1 SGDLS, CDR2 YYNGEE. CDR3 sequence reads: CASSPRTSGGLSYNEQFF. In DNA form, the CDR3 reads TGTGCCAGCAGCCCCCGGACTAGCGGGGGACTTTCCTACAATGAGCAGTTCTTC.

The genes are TRBV20-1 and TRBJ1-5; 7 bases are a match to TRBD1. Unmatched junction bases numbered 5, after V lost 5 bases and J lost 1 base. Germline lookup yields CDR1 DFQATT and CDR2 SNEGSKA (reference sequence). This CDR3 is built from 14 residues. The CDR3 spells CSALQGMSNQPQHF. CDR3 DNA: TGCAGTGCTTTACAGGGGATGAGCAATCAGCCCCAGCATTTT.

This clonotype has more than one count but fewer than ten. The genes are TRBV18 and TRBJ1-3; no reliable D call. V was cut by 1 base and J by 1 base, with 11 bases left in between. The CDR3 has 16 residues. From germline, CDR1 is KGHSH and CDR2 LQKENI. CDR3 in DNA: TGTGCCAGCTCACCACGGGAAGAAGAATCTGGAAACACCATATATTTT. Its protein product is CASSPREEESGNTIYF.

The V call is TRBV10-3, the J call TRBJ2-1; 7 bases line up with TRBD2. J was trimmed by 9 bases and V by 3 bases; bases with no gene match: 5. The CDR3 has 13 residues. Germline V gene data show CDR1 as ENHRY and CDR2 as SYGVKD. The chain's CDR3 is CAISELGTIEQFF. The DNA for the CDR3 is TGTGCCATCAGTGAACTCGGGACTATTGAGCAGTTCTTC.

The V gene is TRBV6-5, the J gene TRBJ2-7, with no clear D. With 5 bases removed from V and 7 bases from J, the gap between germline ends came to 21 bases. From germline, CDR1 is MNHEY and CDR2 SVGAGI. CDR3 length: 15 residues. The CDR3 DNA follows: TGTGCCAGCAGTCTCTCGGCGCCAGCCCGGTTTGAGCAGTACTTC. Amino acids: CASSLSAPARFEQYF.

The CDR3 spells CASSLTLTSSGADTQYF. The CDR3 DNA reads TGTGCCAGCAGCTTAACTCTGACTAGCTCCGGGGCAGATACGCAGTATTTT. The chain combines TRBV7-6 with TRBJ2-3; 7 bases line up with TRBD2. Per germline, CDR1 SGHVS and CDR2 FNYEAQ. J lost 4 bases, V lost 2 bases, and 12 bases had no gene match. CDR3 size: 17 residues.

V usage is TRBV4-3 and J usage is TRBJ2-2; D is tentatively TRBD1 or TRBD2 (6 bases each). From germline, CDR1 is LGHNA and CDR2 YSLEER. The CDR3 extends over 17 amino acids. The V and J ends lost 0 bases and 4 bases respectively, with 15 bases between them. DNA for the CDR3: TGCGCCAGCAGCCAAGAATGGGGGGCTTCGAGCACCGGGGAGCTGTTTTTT. Amino acid sequence: CASSQEWGASSTGELFF.

V usage is TRBV6-5 and J usage is TRBJ2-7; TRBD1 matches at 7 bases. CDR3 size: 15 residues. In germline, CDR1 is MNHEY, CDR2 SVGAGI. J gave up 4 bases and V 0 bases, and 6 bases lay outside the gene matches. The CDR3 protein is CASSYSGQRRYEQYF. Here the CDR3 DNA reads TGTGCCAGCAGTTACTCGGGACAGAGACGGTACGAGCAGTACTTC.

V and J are TRBV12-3 or TRBV12-4 and TRBJ1-5; TRBD1 agrees at 7 bases. The CDR3 loop spans 13 amino acids. V was clipped by 6 bases and J by 4 bases; unmatched bases: 3. CDR3 coding DNA: TGTGCCAGCAGCGGACAGGAAAATCAGCCCCAGCATTTT. Translation gives CASSGQENQPQHF.

This clonotype has a handful of counts. The chain uses TRBV29-1 and TRBJ2-1; 8 bases are shared with TRBD2. V lost 0 bases, J lost 3 bases, and 1 base stayed unmatched. The germline V gene has CDR1 SQVTM and CDR2 ANQGSEA. The CDR3 runs to 14 residues. The CDR3 DNA reads as TGCAGCGTTGAAGAACTAGCGGTCTACAATGAGCAGTTCTTC. Its protein product is CSVEELAVYNEQFF.

At least ten counts were recorded for this clonotype. The chain recombines TRBV7-6 with TRBJ1-4; D remains ambiguous. CDR1 SGHVS and CDR2 FNYEAQ come from the germline V gene. V was pared by 2 bases and J by 4 bases, with 5 bases between. The CDR3 spans 13 residues. The CDR3 DNA sequence: TGTGCCAGCAGCTTATTCAATAATGAAAAACTGTTTTTT. It specifies CASSLFNNEKLFF. Variable domain in full (rest from reference TRBV7-6 and TRBJ1-4): GAGVSQSPRYKVTKRGQDVALRCDPISGHVSLYWYRQALGQGPEFLTYFNYEAQQDKSGLPNDRFSAERPEGSISTLTIQRTEQRDSAMYRCASSLFNNEKLFFGSGTQLSVL.

V is TRBV5-1 and J is TRBJ2-1; D is unresolved. Per the germline V gene, CDR1 is SGHRS and CDR2 is YFSETQ. V was shortened by 0 bases and J by 6 bases, with 4 bases between the two germline ends. The CDR3 runs to 12 residues. CDR3 sequence reads: CASSLDFNEQFF. The CDR3 region has the DNA TGCGCCAGCAGCTTGGACTTCAATGAGCAGTTCTTC.

The rearrangement joins TRBV6-4 to TRBJ2-1; no reliable D call. The CDR3 has 13 residues. V lost 1 base to trimming and J lost 5 bases, with 6 bases between them. The germline V gene encodes CDR1 MRHNA and CDR2 SNTAGT. The chain's CDR3 is CASSDFTDNEQFF. The CDR3 coding sequence is TGTGCCAGCAGTGACTTTACTGACAATGAGCAGTTCTTC.

In its sample, this clonotype was seen a few times. The chain combines TRBV7-9 with TRBJ1-2; maybe TRBD1 (6 bases). Trimming pared 5 bases from V and 3 bases from J, leaving 19 bases between. The CDR3 totals 16 residues. Germline CDR1 reads SEHNR; CDR2 reads FQNEAQ (reference sequence). The CDR3 sequence: CASSPPRGGADYGYTF. The CDR3 nucleotides read TGTGCCAGCAGCCCTCCTCGGGGGGGCGCTGACTATGGCTACACCTTC.

There are many counts of this clonotype. CDR3 region: CASSLRADSNQPQHF. The CDR3 bases are TGTGCCAGCAGTTTAAGGGCGGATAGCAATCAGCCCCAGCATTTT. The chain has TRBV12-3 or TRBV12-4 and TRBJ1-5; D not certain. The CDR3 is 15 amino acids. Between the trimmed V and J ends, which lost 2 bases and 0 bases, there was a span of 8 bases.

This clonotype has a handful of counts. J is TRBJ2-5 and V is TRBV4-2, with 12 positions matching TRBD2. The CDR3 totals 17 residues. CDR1 and CDR2 (germline): LGHNA, YNFKEQ. The V and J ends lost 3 bases and 4 bases, in that order; junction bases with no gene match: 9. The CDR3 region has the DNA TGTGCCAGCAGCCACGACACGACTAGCGGGAGTGGAGAGACCCAGTACTTC. This sequence encodes CASSHDTTSGSGETQYF.

This clonotype was counted at least ten times. DNA of the CDR3: TGTGCCAGCAGTAACCACAGGTTATGGAACACTGAAGCTTTCTTT. Its translation: CASSNHRLWNTEAFF. The rearrangement uses TRBV27 and TRBJ1-1, with a possible D match to TRBD1 (5 bases). The V gene's germline CDR1 is MNHEY and CDR2 SMNVEV (reference sequence). The germline V and J ends were trimmed by 5 bases and 1 base, with 14 bases remaining between them. The length of the CDR3 is 15 residues.

This chain joins TRBV6-5 and TRBJ2-7; D unclear. This CDR3 region has 13 residues. Trimming removed 6 bases from V and 2 bases from J, with 11 bases in between. Germline values: CDR1 MNHEY, CDR2 SVGAGI. CDR3 nucleotide sequence: TGTGCCAGCAGCCGGCAGGTTGCCTACGAGCAGTACTTC. Residues: CASSRQVAYEQYF.

This rearrangement joins TRBV24-1 to TRBJ2-3; D possibly corresponds to TRBD1 (5 bases). The V end lost 6 bases, the J end lost 1 base, and 13 bases lay between the germline ends. Per germline, CDR1 KGHDR and CDR2 SFDVKD. The CDR3 is 15 residues long. Here the CDR3 DNA reads TGTGCCACCAGTACCTCGAACAGGCGCACAGATACGCAGTATTTT. Its translation: CATSTSNRRTDTQYF.

The chain couples TRBV6-6 to TRBJ1-2, with D unresolved. The CDR3 length is 13 residues. In germline, CDR1 is MNHNY, CDR2 SVGAGI (reference sequence). Trimming pared 6 bases from V and 5 bases from J, leaving 13 bases between. CDR3 coding DNA: TGTGCCAGCAGCTCCCGACACCTTTATGGCTACACCTTC. It translates to CASSSRHLYGYTF.

Only one count was recorded for this clonotype. The chain links TRBV12-3 or TRBV12-4 to TRBJ2-7; D ambiguous. The CDR3 is made up of 15 amino acids. Deletions cut 1 base from V and 4 bases from J, with 14 bases between. The CDR3 region is CASSLGWAAEYEQYF. The DNA for the CDR3 is TGTGCCAGCAGTTTAGGTTGGGCGGCAGAATACGAGCAGTACTTC.

This clonotype has at least ten counts. The rearrangement links TRBV6-5 to TRBJ1-4; 9 positions agree with TRBD1. Germline loops: CDR1 MNHEY, CDR2 SVGAGI. CDR3 length: 16 amino acids. V gave up 2 bases and J gave up 7 bases; unmatched junction bases: 8. The CDR3 is CASSYELTGGGEKLFF. CDR3 nucleotide sequence: TGTGCCAGCAGTTACGAGCTGACAGGGGGGGGTGAAAAACTGTTTTTT.

This chain uses TRBV20-1 with TRBJ1-4; 9 nucleotides match TRBD1. CDR1 and CDR2 (germline): DFQATT, SNEGSKA (reference sequence). This CDR3 is built from 13 residues. The V gene end was trimmed by 6 bases and the J gene end by 8 bases; junction bases not matched to a gene: 7. This CDR3 is CSAPDRGGEKLFF. DNA for the CDR3: TGCAGTGCACCGGACAGGGGAGGGGAAAAACTGTTTTTT.

The sample holds a few counts of this clonotype. CDR3 coding DNA: TGTGCCAGCAGCCGAGGACTAGCGGGAATTGGAGAGCAGTACTTC. Its protein is CASSRGLAGIGEQYF. The rearrangement joins TRBV12-3 or TRBV12-4 to TRBJ2-7; 12 nucleotides line up with TRBD2. V shed 6 bases, J shed 7 bases, and the junction held 10 bases outside the gene matches. This CDR3 region has 15 residues.

The chain employs TRBV6-5 and TRBJ2-1; 11 bases agree with TRBD2. Trimming removed 2 bases from V and 6 bases from J; junction bases left unmatched: 12. From germline, CDR1 is MNHEY and CDR2 SVGAGI. There are 18 residues in the CDR3. CDR3: CASSYPGLAGGGVNEQFF. DNA for the CDR3: TGTGCCAGCAGTTACCCCGGACTAGCGGGCGGGGGGGTCAATGAGCAGTTCTTC.

This clonotype is a singleton in its sample. The V gene is TRBV12-3 or TRBV12-4, the J gene TRBJ2-3; D not certain. This CDR3 region has 13 residues. Trimming pared 6 bases from V and 1 base from J, leaving 8 bases between. The DNA of the CDR3 is TGTGCCAGCAGGAGCGCGGGCACAGATACGCAGTATTTT. It specifies CASRSAGTDTQYF.